These 20 T cell receptor beta chains were all obtained from the same sample, sequenced in a study of blood T cell repertoires in COVID-19. Profiling relied on immunoSEQ multiplex PCR, and the TCRdb table lists in-frame clones only, not all of them. The repertoire includes 39,000 or so clones, about 89% of them detected once, and 6.2% sits in the top ten. The sample was peripheral blood. These receptors all come from a human donor in a cohort sampled during active COVID-19.

The rearrangement joins TRBV9 to TRBJ1-1; the D is unclear. CDR1 is SGDLS, CDR2 YYNGEE, per germline. The CDR3 runs 15 residues. Trimming cost V 0 bases and J 0 bases, with 9 bases left between them. CDR3 protein: CASSVEAGLNTEAFF. CDR3 bases: TGTGCCAGCAGCGTAGAAGCGGGTTTGAACACTGAAGCTTTCTTT.

The J gene is TRBJ2-6, the V gene TRBV5-1; 10 bases match TRBD1. The germline V gene encodes CDR1 SGHRS and CDR2 YFSETQ. J lost 4 bases, V lost 9 bases, and 10 bases had no gene match. The CDR3 is 16 residues long. DNA of the CDR3: TGCGCCACTACCACGACAGGGGGCATAGGGGCCAACGTCCTGACTTTC. It specifies CATTTTGGIGANVLTF.

The rearrangement uses TRBV29-1 and TRBJ1-2, with 9 positions matching TRBD1. The CDR3 runs 13 residues. Germline CDR1 and CDR2: SQVTM and ANQGSEA. The J segment lost 1 base and the V segment lost 6 bases, leaving 3 bases of the junction unmatched. Here the CDR3 reads CSVTDRGNYGYTF. CDR3 DNA: TGCAGCGTAACGGACAGGGGTAACTATGGCTACACCTTC.

This sequence joins TRBV6-5 and TRBJ1-6; D ambiguous. V was shortened by 6 bases and J by 0 bases, with 6 bases between the two germline ends. The CDR3 runs to 14 residues. Per the germline V gene, CDR1 is MNHEY and CDR2 is SVGAGI. The CDR3 coding sequence is TGTGCCAGCAGAGGGAGCTCCTATAATTCACCCCTCCACTTT. This codes for CASRGSSYNSPLHF.

The genes are TRBV3-1 (or the pseudogene TRBV3-2) and TRBJ1-6; D is undetermined. CDR3 length equals 15 residues. CDR1 LGHDT and CDR2 YNNKEL come from the germline V gene (reference sequence). V was cut by 1 base and J by 8 bases, with 12 bases left in between. The DNA of the CDR3 is TGTGCCAGCAGCCAAGTTGGGCAGGTCTATTCACCCCTCCACTTT. Its translation is CASSQVGQVYSPLHF.

The rearrangement links TRBV5-4 to TRBJ1-2; D remains ambiguous. Germline assignment: CDR1 SGHNT and CDR2 YYREEE (reference sequence). V was cut by 1 base and J by 6 bases, with 13 bases left in between. The CDR3 is 14 residues long. This CDR3 reads CASSLMHLDDGYTF. The CDR3 nucleotides read TGTGCCAGCAGCTTGATGCACCTAGATGATGGCTACACCTTC.

The chain joins TRBV18 to TRBJ2-7; D perhaps matches TRBD1 (5 bases). Germline V gene sequence: CDR1 KGHSH, CDR2 LQKENI. Trimming stripped 2 bases from V and 6 bases from J, with 17 bases between. CDR3 length equals 15 residues. The CDR3 spells CASSPEVRDIREQYF. DNA of the CDR3: TGTGCCAGCTCACCAGAGGTCAGGGATATTCGCGAGCAGTACTTC.

The chain carries TRBV19 and TRBJ1-5; D not certain. V shed 5 bases and J shed 5 bases, with 10 bases lying between them. Germline assignment: CDR1 LNHDA and CDR2 SQIVND (reference sequence). CDR3 length: 13 residues. The CDR3 bases are TGTGCCAGTAGTCAGGCAGGTTATCAGCCCCAGCATTTT. It translates to CASSQAGYQPQHF.

This chain links TRBV30 with TRBJ1-1, with no clear D. V lost 4 bases and J 3 bases, leaving 12 bases between the germline ends. The V gene's germline CDR1 is GTSNPN and CDR2 SVGIG (reference sequence). The CDR3 contains 13 residues. CDR3 nucleotides: TGTGCCTGGAAGCAATTCGATGACACTGAAGCTTTCTTT. Protein product: CAWKQFDDTEAFF.

The chain carries TRBV27 and TRBJ2-7, with D tentatively TRBD2 (6 bases). Germline V gene lookup returns CDR1 MNHEY and CDR2 SMNVEV (reference sequence). The CDR3 is 15 amino acids. V lost 6 bases and J lost 1, with 16 bases in between. As DNA, the CDR3 is TGTGCCAGCAGGGTAGCGGTGGGGGGTTCCTACGAGCAGTACTTC. Amino acid sequence: CASRVAVGGSYEQYF.

This clone was seen a single time. The chain is built from TRBV3-1 (or the pseudogene TRBV3-2) and TRBJ2-7; possible D gene TRBD1, 6 bases. The CDR3 runs 12 residues. With 3 bases removed from V and 9 bases from J, the gap between germline ends came to 12 bases. Germline loops: CDR1 LGHDT, CDR2 YNNKEL (reference sequence). The CDR3, as DNA: TGTGCCAGCAGCCACCTAAGGACAGTGCAGTACTTC. Amino acid sequence: CASSHLRTVQYF.

V is TRBV6-2 or TRBV6-3 and J is TRBJ1-2, with D possibly TRBD1 on 5 matching bases. Between the trimmed V and J ends, which lost 5 bases and 7 bases, there was a span of 14 bases. This CDR3 spans 13 amino acids. Per the germline V gene, CDR1 is MNHEY and CDR2 is SVGEGT. CDR3 DNA: TGTGCCAGCAGTACCCAGGGAGGCGGTGGCTACACCTTC. Translation gives CASSTQGGGGYTF.

This sequence joins TRBV2 and TRBJ1-5; TRBD1 is a possible D gene (6 bases). Trimming took 4 bases from V and 3 from J, leaving 13 bases between them. CDR3 length equals 15 residues. Germline CDR1 is SNHLY and CDR2 is FYNNEI. For the CDR3, the DNA is TGTGCCAGCAGTGGGGGCAGGGGTTCCAATCAGCCCCAGCATTTT. Translating gives CASSGGRGSNQPQHF.

The rearrangement joins TRBV25-1 to TRBJ1-6; 9 bases agree with TRBD1. J was trimmed by 8 bases and V by 8 bases; bases with no gene match: 7. Germline V gene lookup returns CDR1 MGHDK and CDR2 SYGVNS. The CDR3 runs 14 residues. CDR3 protein: CASSGTGFYSPLHF. The CDR3 DNA is TGTGCCAGCTCCGGGACAGGGTTTTATTCACCCCTCCACTTT.

The chain recombines TRBV18 with TRBJ2-7; possible D gene TRBD1, 6 bases. The CDR3 contains 14 residues. Germline-derived CDR1 and CDR2 are KGHSH and LQKENI. The germline V and J ends were trimmed by 3 bases and 0 bases, with 9 bases remaining between them. The CDR3 loop is CASSPGQSSYEQYF. The CDR3 coding sequence is TGTGCCAGCTCACCGGGACAAAGCTCCTACGAGCAGTACTTC.

The rearrangement links TRBV7-2 to TRBJ2-3; the match to TRBD1 covers 7 bases. Trimming removed 5 bases from V and 2 bases from J; junction bases left unmatched: 7. This CDR3 has 15 residues. Per germline, CDR1 SGHTA and CDR2 FQGNSA. CDR3 DNA sequence: TGTGCCAGCAGCGCCCGGACAGGCGACACAGATACGCAGTATTTT. The encoded protein is CASSARTGDTDTQYF.

CDR3 nucleotide sequence: TGTGCCAGCAGCCTACAGGGGGCGGGTCAGCCCCAGCATTTT. Amino acids: CASSLQGAGQPQHF. The J gene is TRBJ1-5, the V gene TRBV7-2; TRBD1 matches at 9 bases. Germline V lookup: CDR1 SGHTA, CDR2 FQGNSA. The V and J ends lost 5 bases and 6 bases, in that order; junction bases with no gene match: 5. The CDR3 extends over 14 amino acids.

This clone has a handful of counts. The J gene is TRBJ1-4, the V gene TRBV4-1; D not resolved. V dropped 2 bases and J dropped 0 bases, with 7 bases sitting between them. The germline V gene encodes CDR1 MGHRA and CDR2 YSYEKL. The CDR3 consists of 15 residues. CDR3 nucleotide sequence: TGCGCCAGCAGCCAATCAGAGGCAACTAATGAAAAACTGTTTTTT. It translates to CASSQSEATNEKLFF.

This clone was detected once. The V gene is TRBV2, the J gene TRBJ2-7; D might be TRBD1 (6 bases). Trimming cost V 5 bases and J 1 base, with 12 bases left between them. Germline CDR1 is SNHLY and CDR2 is FYNNEI. The CDR3 runs 14 residues. CDR3 amino acids: CASSKDRYSYEQYF. The CDR3 DNA sequence: TGTGCCAGCAGTAAGGACAGATATTCCTACGAGCAGTACTTC.

The CDR3 region has the DNA TGTGCCAGTGGAGGACTAGCGGGGAACACCGGGGAGCTGTTTTTT. Translated, it gives CASGGLAGNTGELFF. The chain joins TRBV19 to TRBJ2-2, with 11 positions matching TRBD2. The CDR3 totals 15 residues. V trimming: 8 bases; J trimming: 1 base; junction bases outside the gene matches: 3. CDR1 is LNHDA and CDR2 is SQIVND in the germline V gene (reference sequence).